The 29 T cell receptor beta chains below come from one sample, sequenced in a study of blood T cell repertoires in COVID-19. Sequenced by immunoSEQ multiplex PCR; TCRdb stores in-frame clones only, minus some. The sample holds 30,000 to 35,000 clones; about 91% are singletons and the top ten take over 8%. Sequencing used peripheral blood. The receptor source for this set is a human donor with active COVID-19. The donor label of this sample is uncertain.

The gene calls are TRBV4-1 and TRBJ2-1, with 9 bases identical to TRBD2. J gave up 0 bases and V 3 bases, and 6 bases lay outside the gene matches. In germline, CDR1 is MGHRA, CDR2 YSYEKL. There are 17 residues in the CDR3. In DNA, the CDR3 is TGCGCCAGCAGCCAGATCAAGCGGGGGGCCTCCTACAATGAGCAGTTCTTC. This gives the protein CASSQIKRGASYNEQFF.

V usage is TRBV27 and J usage is TRBJ2-3; 7 bases are a match to TRBD1. CDR1 MNHEY and CDR2 SMNVEV come from the germline V gene (reference sequence). The CDR3 totals 16 residues. The J segment lost 6 bases and the V segment lost 6 bases, leaving 15 bases of the junction unmatched. DNA for the CDR3: TGTGCCAGCAGCCCCAATCCGGGACAGACTATGGATACGCAGTATTTT. This gives the protein CASSPNPGQTMDTQYF.

The V call is TRBV7-9, the J call TRBJ2-2; D unclear. The CDR3 length is 14 residues. V dropped 5 bases and J dropped 4 bases, with 11 bases sitting between them. Germline V lookup: CDR1 SEHNR, CDR2 FQNEAQ (reference sequence). The CDR3 nucleotides are TGTGCCAGCAGCCCCGAGGCCCTCACCGGGGAGCTGTTTTTT. Its translation is CASSPEALTGELFF. Supplemented by reference TRBV7-9 and TRBJ2-2, the full variable domain reads DTGVSQNPRHKITKRGQNVTFRCDPISEHNRLYWYRQTLGQGPEFLTYFQNEAQLEKSRLLSDRFSAERPKGSFSTLEIQRTEQGDSAMYLCASSPEALTGELFFGEGSRLTVL.

The genes are TRBV2 and TRBJ1-2; 9 bases agree with TRBD1. This CDR3 contains 14 residues. Trimming cost V 2 bases and J 3 bases; bases outside gene matches: 1. Germline values: CDR1 SNHLY, CDR2 FYNNEI. CDR3 DNA sequence: TGTGCCAGCAGTGAATGGACAGGGGACTATGGCTACACCTTC. Its translation is CASSEWTGDYGYTF.

The chain has TRBV12-3 or TRBV12-4 and TRBJ2-3, with D unresolved. The CDR3 has 11 residues. V lost 5 bases to trimming and J lost 5 bases, with 5 bases between them. The chain's CDR3 is CASSPGDTQYF. CDR3 in DNA: TGTGCCAGCAGTCCGGGAGATACGCAGTATTTT.

The rearrangement joins TRBV11-2 to TRBJ1-3; D not certain. The CDR3 contains 11 residues. Trimming took 4 bases from V and 6 from J, leaving 4 bases between them. The V gene's germline CDR1 is SGHAT and CDR2 FQNNGV. The CDR3 region has the DNA TGTGCCAGCAGCTCTCTAAACACCATATATTTT. Translated, it gives CASSSLNTIYF. Full variable domain (missing parts from reference TRBV11-2 and TRBJ1-3): EAGVAQSPRYKIIEKRQSVAFWCNPISGHATLYWYQQILGQGPKLLIQFQNNGVVDDSQLPKDRFSAERLKGVDSTLKIQPAKLEDSAVYLCASSSLNTIYFGEGSWLTVV.

The V gene is TRBV3-1 (or the pseudogene TRBV3-2), the J gene TRBJ2-5, with 8 bases aligning to TRBD1. CDR3 length: 14 amino acids. Germline V CDR1 and CDR2: LGHDT, YNNKEL (reference sequence). V was clipped by 2 bases and J by 7 bases; unmatched bases: 6. CDR3 DNA: TGTGCCAGCAGCCAAACCGACAGGGGTGGGACCCAGTACTTC. Translating it yields CASSQTDRGGTQYF.

V gene TRBV29-1 combines with J gene TRBJ1-5; 8 bases are a match to TRBD1. The germline V gene encodes CDR1 SQVTM and CDR2 ANQGSEA. The CDR3 length is 13 residues. J gave up 3 bases and V 7 bases, and 5 bases lay outside the gene matches. Written as DNA, the CDR3 is TGCAGCGGACAGGGGACTACCAATCAGCCCCAGCATTTT. Encoded protein: CSGQGTTNQPQHF.

The chain recombines TRBV5-1 with TRBJ2-1, with TRBD2 matching over 11 bases. The V gene end was trimmed by 1 base and the J gene end by 3 bases; junction bases not matched to a gene: 3. This CDR3 is built from 16 residues. CDR1 is SGHRS, CDR2 YFSETQ, per germline. Written as DNA, the CDR3 is TGCGCCAGCAGCTTGTCAACTAGCGGGAGCTACAATGAGCAGTTCTTC. Amino acids: CASSLSTSGSYNEQFF.

This clone was detected once. The rearrangement joins TRBV9 to TRBJ2-2, with 7 bases fitting TRBD2. The CDR3 spans 16 residues. Trimming cost V 7 bases and J 2 bases; bases outside gene matches: 11. Germline V lookup: CDR1 SGDLS, CDR2 YYNGEE. The CDR3 is CASDASGRLNTGELFF. CDR3 DNA sequence: TGTGCCAGCGATGCTAGCGGCCGCCTCAACACCGGGGAGCTGTTTTTT.

This chain links TRBV7-2 with TRBJ2-4; TRBD2 matches 11 bases. V trimming: 6 bases; J trimming: 2 bases; junction bases outside the gene matches: 6. The CDR3 spans 16 residues. Germline values: CDR1 SGHTA, CDR2 FQGNSA. The CDR3 region is CASSQLAGGPKNIQYF. The CDR3 DNA reads as TGTGCCAGCAGTCAATTAGCGGGGGGGCCCAAAAACATTCAGTACTTC. Complete variable domain (other parts from reference TRBV7-2 and TRBJ2-4): GAGVSQSPSNKVTEKGKDVELRCDPISGHTALYWYRQSLGQGLEFLIYFQGNSAPDKSGLPSDRFSAERTGGSVSTLTIQRTQQEDSAVYLCASSQLAGGPKNIQYFGAGTRLSVL.

There are a few counts of this clone. This chain joins TRBV7-2 and TRBJ2-5, with 10 bases lining up with TRBD2. Germline-derived CDR1 and CDR2 are SGHTA and FQGNSA. Trimming cost V 1 base and J 5 bases; bases outside gene matches: 4. This CDR3 is 15 amino acids long. The CDR3 here is CASSLEAGGPETQYF. As DNA, the CDR3 is TGTGCCAGCAGCTTAGAAGCGGGAGGGCCTGAGACCCAGTACTTC.

The rearrangement uses TRBV6-6 and TRBJ2-3; 11 bases are shared with TRBD1. Germline CDR1 is MNHNY and CDR2 is SVGAGI (reference sequence). Trimming took 5 bases from V and 3 from J; bases not matched to a gene: 1. There are 14 residues in the CDR3. CDR3 residues: CASSRDRGTDTQYF. The CDR3 DNA reads TGTGCCAGCAGTAGGGACAGGGGGACAGATACGCAGTATTTT.

This clone is a singleton in its sample. V gene TRBV7-8 combines with J gene TRBJ2-7, with D hard to call. The length of the CDR3 is 14 residues. The germline V and J ends were trimmed by 1 base and 0 bases, with 7 bases remaining between them. Germline V gene sequence: CDR1 SGHVS, CDR2 FQNEAQ. CDR3 coding DNA: TGTGCCAGCAGCTTAGAGCACGGCTCCTACGAGCAGTACTTC. Its translation is CASSLEHGSYEQYF.

This chain uses TRBV28 with TRBJ2-7; D gene uncertain. This CDR3 has 17 amino acids. V shed 4 bases and J shed 2 bases, with 21 bases lying between them. CDR1 is MDHEN, CDR2 SYDVKM, per germline. In DNA, the CDR3 is TGTGCCAGCAGTTCAACCGATAGTCCACCTTTTACCTACGAGCAGTACTTC. It specifies CASSSTDSPPFTYEQYF.

This rearrangement joins TRBV10-2 to TRBJ2-7, with D possibly being TRBD2 (6 bases). The CDR3 runs 14 residues. The germline V gene has CDR1 WSHSY and CDR2 SAAADI. Trimming removed 2 bases from V and 4 bases from J, with 12 bases in between. CDR3 DNA sequence: TGCGCCAGCAGTGAGGCGGGAACCCATTACGAGCAGTACTTC. As protein: CASSEAGTHYEQYF.

This clone was seen just once. This chain links TRBV28 with TRBJ2-5; 7 nucleotides line up with TRBD2. This CDR3 is built from 14 residues. Germline CDR1 reads MDHEN; CDR2 reads SYDVKM. The V and J ends lost 1 base and 5 bases, in that order; junction bases with no gene match: 4. CDR3 protein: CASSLLGLGETQYF. CDR3 nucleotides: TGTGCCAGCAGTTTATTAGGACTAGGGGAGACCCAGTACTTC.

The V gene is TRBV9, the J gene TRBJ2-5, with D possibly matching TRBD1 (6 bases). Germline V gene data show CDR1 as SGDLS and CDR2 as YYNGEE. CDR3 length: 15 residues. Trimming left V 0 bases short and J 0 bases short, with 9 bases between. The CDR3 loop reads CASSVAQGYQETQYF. In DNA, the CDR3 is TGTGCCAGCAGCGTAGCTCAGGGGTACCAAGAGACCCAGTACTTC.

This CDR3 is CASSIDNRVNEQFF. The DNA of the CDR3 is TGTGCCAGTAGTATAGATAACCGGGTCAATGAGCAGTTCTTC. The chain combines TRBV19 with TRBJ2-1; D gene ambiguous. The CDR3 covers 14 residues. V shed 0 bases and J shed 6 bases, with 9 bases lying between them. Germline V lookup: CDR1 LNHDA, CDR2 SQIVND (reference sequence). Full variable domain (outside the CDR3, taken from reference TRBV19 and TRBJ2-1): DGGITQSPKYLFRKEGQNVTLSCEQNLNHDAMYWYRQDPGQGLRLIYYSQIVNDFQKGDIAEGYSVSREKKESFPLTVTSAQKNPTAFYLCASSIDNRVNEQFFGPGTRLTVL.

The chain recombines TRBV21-1 with TRBJ1-2; TRBD1 is the table's D call, not checked against the DNA. TRBV21-1 is a pseudogene locus. The CDR3 sequence is 16 residues long. CDR3 region: CASSLLRDSGNYGYTF. The CDR3 DNA reads TGTGCCAGCAGCCTGCTGAGGGACAGTGGTAACTATGGCTACACCTTC.

This chain uses TRBV18 with TRBJ2-5; tentative D call: TRBD2 (7 bases). CDR3 length equals 16 residues. Deletions cut 1 base from V and 1 base from J, with 13 bases between. Germline V lookup: CDR1 KGHSH, CDR2 LQKENI. The CDR3 is CASSPQGGTTQETQYF. The CDR3 DNA sequence: TGTGCCAGCTCACCACAAGGGGGGACTACCCAAGAGACCCAGTACTTC.

This clone showed up just once. The CDR3 sequence: CASSEVLTAPWEQYF. As DNA, the CDR3 is TGTGCCAGCAGTGAAGTCTTGACAGCCCCGTGGGAGCAGTACTTC. V is TRBV6-1 and J is TRBJ2-7; perhaps TRBD1 as D (5 bases). The CDR3 sequence is 15 residues long. CDR1 is MNHNS and CDR2 is SASEGT in the germline V gene. Trimming shortened V by 1 base and J by 7 bases, and 17 bases separated the two germline ends.

This sequence joins TRBV18 and TRBJ1-5, with D possibly matching TRBD1 (6 bases). CDR3 size: 14 residues. Germline assignment: CDR1 KGHSH and CDR2 LQKENI. V was cut by 1 base and J by 5 bases, with 9 bases left in between. CDR3 sequence (DNA): TGTGCCAGCTCACCACGGGGGCCCGATCAGCCCCAGCATTTT. It codes for CASSPRGPDQPQHF.

The chain employs TRBV7-2 and TRBJ2-3; 11 bases match TRBD2. The V segment lost 5 bases and the J segment 4 bases; nucleotides outside the gene matches: 14. The CDR3 is made up of 18 amino acids. Germline lookup yields CDR1 SGHTA and CDR2 FQGNSA. The CDR3 DNA reads TGTGCCAGCAGCCTTATGGGATCTAGCGGGAGGTACCCAGATACGCAGTATTTT. Amino acids: CASSLMGSSGRYPDTQYF.

The CDR3, as DNA: TGTGCTAGTGGCCCAGCGGGCACAGATACGCAGTATTTT. Translation: CASGPAGTDTQYF. The V gene is TRBV12-5, the J gene TRBJ2-3, with D tentatively TRBD2 (5 bases). The V end lost 6 bases, the J end lost 1 base, and 8 bases lay between the germline ends. Germline V gene lookup returns CDR1 LGHNT and CDR2 FRNRAP. The CDR3 spans 13 residues.

The V gene is TRBV4-1, the J gene TRBJ2-7; 10 nucleotides agree with TRBD2. This CDR3 contains 15 residues. V gave up 3 bases and J gave up 0 bases; unmatched junction bases: 2. The germline V gene encodes CDR1 MGHRA and CDR2 YSYEKL. CDR3 region: CASSQSGGASYEQYF. CDR3 DNA: TGCGCCAGCAGCCAGAGCGGGGGGGCCTCCTACGAGCAGTACTTC.

The rearrangement uses TRBV11-2 and TRBJ2-7, with 9 nucleotides matching TRBD1. The CDR3 runs to 14 residues. CDR1 and CDR2 (germline): SGHAT, FQNNGV. V was clipped by 5 bases and J by 0 bases; unmatched bases: 2. As DNA, the CDR3 is TGTGCCAGCAGCACGACAGGGGGCTCCTACGAGCAGTACTTC. Translated, it gives CASSTTGGSYEQYF.

The chain recombines TRBV19 with TRBJ2-7, with 10 bases fitting TRBD1. Trimming removed 3 bases from V and 1 base from J; junction bases left unmatched: 3. The CDR3 runs 15 residues. In germline, CDR1 is LNHDA, CDR2 SQIVND (reference sequence). In nucleotides, the CDR3 is TGTGCCAGTAGTATCAGGACAGGGGGGTCCTACGAGCAGTACTTC. This codes for CASSIRTGGSYEQYF.

The V call is TRBV29-1, the J call TRBJ2-1; a weak D match, TRBD2 (5 bases). V was clipped by 3 bases and J by 0 bases, with 12 bases between them. The germline V gene encodes CDR1 SQVTM and CDR2 ANQGSEA. The CDR3 has 15 residues. The CDR3 region is CSVEEQGSSYNEQFF. CDR3 sequence (DNA): TGCAGCGTTGAGGAACAAGGGAGCTCCTACAATGAGCAGTTCTTC.